This T cell receptor beta chain emerged from a study of cytomegalovirus exposure and HLA in healthy donors. Looking at the study overall: HLA-typed donors were the source of tens of millions of unique TCRs held in an early data release.

The primer mix had 60 Vbeta and 13 Jbeta primers. Clones were read by immunoSEQ multiplex PCR, and TCRdb kept only the in-frame ones, dropping some. The sample includes about 160,000 clones, about three quarters of them seen just once. This clonotype was sampled from a female donor in good health and CMV-seronegative. Sequencing input: PBMCs.

Here the CDR3 DNA reads TGTGCCAGCAGCTCCATAGCGGGGGGCTCCTACGAGCAGTACTTC. Translating it yields CASSSIAGGSYEQYF. J is TRBJ2-7 and V is TRBV7-9; 10 bases fit TRBD2. The CDR3 loop spans 15 amino acids. Germline V lookup: CDR1 SEHNR, CDR2 FQNEAQ (reference sequence). V was clipped by 4 bases and J by 0 bases; unmatched bases: 3.